A single sample is the source of the 30 T cell receptor beta chains below, sequenced in a study of Graves' ophthalmopathy and Graves' hyperthyroidism. CDR3 regions of TCR beta were amplified from RNA transcripts. HTBI primers served in a first-round RT-PCR, which a second-round multiplex PCR followed. Using its own MiXCR run on the multiplex PCR reads, TCRdb lists one record per CDR3 protein. This table holds just over 400,000 distinct CDR3 sequences, 20% to 25% found once. The sequenced sample consisted of peripheral blood. The receptors were sampled from a woman in her late teens or twenties with stable Graves' hyperthyroidism.

J is TRBJ1-2 and V is TRBV6-5; no firm D call. The V and J ends lost 2 bases and 6 bases respectively, with 7 bases between them. The CDR3 length is 12 residues. Germline assignment: CDR1 MNHEY and CDR2 SVGAGI. The CDR3, as DNA: TGTGCCAGCAGTTACGGGCAGGATGGCTACACCTTC. Amino acids: CASSYGQDGYTF.

This chain links TRBV6-5 with TRBJ2-7; maybe TRBD2 (6 bases). This CDR3 spans 14 amino acids. From germline, CDR1 is MNHEY and CDR2 SVGAGI. With 10 bases removed from V and 2 bases from J, the gap between germline ends came to 18 bases. CDR3 amino acids: CATNSRDWPYEQYF. CDR3 bases: TGTGCCACCAATTCCCGGGACTGGCCCTACGAGCAGTACTTC.

V and J are TRBV7-2 and TRBJ2-5; possibly TRBD2 for D (5 bases). The V end lost 5 bases, the J end lost 3 bases, and 16 bases lay between the germline ends. The CDR3 sequence is 15 residues long. Germline V gives CDR1 SGHTA, CDR2 FQGNSA. As DNA, the CDR3 is TGTGCCAGCAGCAAAAGGGCGGGCCAGAAAGAGACCCAGTACTTC. Its protein is CASSKRAGQKETQYF.

This rearrangement joins TRBV6-5 to TRBJ1-1; D gene ambiguous. This CDR3 has 14 residues. V was pared by 0 bases and J by 11 bases, with 16 bases between. CDR1 MNHEY and CDR2 SVGAGI come from the germline V gene. CDR3 sequence reads: CASSYSSGRLIAFF. DNA for the CDR3: TGTGCCAGCAGTTACTCTTCTGGAAGACTGATCGCTTTCTTT.

V usage is TRBV19 and J usage is TRBJ1-5; TRBD1 matches at 9 bases. Germline V CDR1 and CDR2: LNHDA, SQIVND (reference sequence). CDR3 length equals 15 residues. The V gene end was trimmed by 4 bases and the J gene end by 5 bases; junction bases not matched to a gene: 6. CDR3 protein: CASSTGTGIHQPQHF. DNA of the CDR3: TGTGCCAGTAGTACCGGGACAGGGATCCATCAGCCCCAGCATTTT.

This clonotype has a count of ten or more. The V and J genes are TRBV2 and TRBJ1-6; D gene ambiguous. Trimming stripped 1 base from V and 8 bases from J, with 3 bases between. Per the germline V gene, CDR1 is SNHLY and CDR2 is FYNNEI. The CDR3 sequence is 12 residues long. DNA of the CDR3: TGTGCCAGCAGTGAAGATCATTCACCCCTCCACTTT. Translated, it gives CASSEDHSPLHF.

Worth noting for this clonotype: A much larger clone sits a single nucleotide away, making a read error possible. The chain is built from TRBV28 and TRBJ2-5; 12 nucleotides align to TRBD2. Germline V lookup: CDR1 MDHEN, CDR2 SYDVKM. This CDR3 contains 15 residues. The CDR3 region is CASSLLTSGRESQYF. CDR3 bases: TGTGCCAGCAGTTTATTGACTAGCGGGAGAGAGTCCCAGTACTTC.

V usage is TRBV5-6 and J usage is TRBJ1-2, with D hard to call. CDR3 length: 14 residues. The V end was cut by 3 bases, the J end by 7 bases, with 16 bases between. Germline V gene lookup returns CDR1 SGHDT and CDR2 YYEEEE. CDR3 nucleotide sequence: TGTGCCAGCAGCTCCAGAGCCCGGTTTAGTGGCTACACCTTC. Residues: CASSSRARFSGYTF.

This chain uses TRBV12-5 with TRBJ1-1; 7 bases map to TRBD1. Per the germline V gene, CDR1 is LGHNT and CDR2 is FRNRAP. V was clipped by 6 bases and J by 9 bases; unmatched bases: 10. The CDR3 is 13 residues long. In nucleotides, the CDR3 is TGTGCTAGTGGACCGACCCCGACAGGGAAAGCTTTCTTT. Protein product: CASGPTPTGKAFF.

As concerns this clonotype: This sequence may be a read error, since a much larger clone differs from it by one base. This rearrangement joins TRBV12-3 or TRBV12-4 to TRBJ1-2; D remains unclear. Trimming removed 4 bases at V and 7 bases at J, with 22 bases between. CDR3 length: 16 amino acids. Here the CDR3 DNA reads TGTGCCAGCAGTTCCACAATAGGTTTCCTCCGGGGTGGCTACACCTTC. Amino acid sequence: CASSSTIGFLRGGYTF.

In its sample, this clonotype was seen many times. The chain combines TRBV27 with TRBJ2-7; D possibly uses TRBD1 or TRBD2 (5 bases each). V lost 4 bases, J lost 3 bases, and 10 bases lay in between. The CDR3 runs 13 residues. Germline lookup yields CDR1 MNHEY and CDR2 SMNVEV (reference sequence). The CDR3 protein is CASSSGRGYEQYF. DNA for the CDR3: TGTGCCAGCAGTTCGGGACGGGGCTACGAGCAGTACTTC.

This clonotype was recorded a few times. This clone may be a read error of a much larger clone one base away. V and J are TRBV6-2 or TRBV6-3 and TRBJ1-2; 10 bases line up with TRBD1. V was clipped by 10 bases and J by 8 bases; unmatched bases: 13. Germline V CDR1 and CDR2: MNHEY, SVGEGT. The CDR3 totals 14 residues. In DNA, the CDR3 is TGTGCCAACAGACCGGGACAGGGGTTTGGCGGCTACACCTTC. Its protein is CANRPGQGFGGYTF.

This sequence joins TRBV6-2 or TRBV6-3 and TRBJ1-2; D ambiguous. V was pared by 5 bases and J by 4 bases, with 8 bases between. The CDR3 is 12 residues long. In germline, CDR1 is MNHEY, CDR2 SVGEGT. In DNA form, the CDR3 reads TGTGCCAGCAGTCCTCCAACCTATGGCTACACCTTC. Translating gives CASSPPTYGYTF.

This clonotype was seen repeatedly, ten times or more. Here the CDR3 reads CASSMTVNTEAFF. As DNA, the CDR3 is TGTGCCAGTAGTATGACCGTAAACACTGAAGCTTTCTTT. This sequence joins TRBV19 and TRBJ1-1; D unresolved. V lost 3 bases and J 2 bases, leaving 7 bases between the germline ends. Germline CDR1 reads LNHDA; CDR2 reads SQIVND (reference sequence). CDR3 length: 13 residues.

The chain employs TRBV2 and TRBJ2-7, with a tentative D call TRBD2 (6 bases). The V gene lost 11 bases and the J gene lost 3 bases, with 20 bases spanning the gap. The CDR3 runs to 14 residues. The germline CDR1 and CDR2 sequences are SNHLY and FYNNEI. CDR3 DNA sequence: TGTGCCTGCCGGGGGAGACAGAACTACTACGAGCAGTACTTC. Translating it yields CACRGRQNYYEQYF.

This clonotype was detected ten times or more. The chain couples TRBV9 to TRBJ2-7; 8 nucleotides line up with TRBD2. Germline CDR1 SGDLS, CDR2 YYNGEE. The CDR3 has 14 amino acids. V was clipped by 4 bases and J by 5 bases; unmatched bases: 8. In DNA form, the CDR3 reads TGTGCCAGCAGCCCCGGGACTAGTTTACACGAGCAGTACTTC. Amino acids: CASSPGTSLHEQYF.

V and J are TRBV20-1 and TRBJ1-2, with D tentatively TRBD1 (5 bases). Germline V CDR1 and CDR2: DFQATT, SNEGSKA (reference sequence). CDR3 size: 15 residues. Trimming stripped 4 bases from V and 0 bases from J, with 15 bases between. Here the CDR3 DNA reads TGCAGTGCTATGGGACGTAGGGAAGCTAACTATGGCTACACCTTC. Its protein is CSAMGRREANYGYTF.

At least ten counts were recorded for this clonotype. The chain uses TRBV9 and TRBJ1-1, with D tentatively TRBD1 (5 bases). Germline assignment: CDR1 SGDLS and CDR2 YYNGEE. Trimming left V 0 bases short and J 1 base short, with 10 bases between. The CDR3 sequence is 15 residues long. As DNA, the CDR3 is TGTGCCAGCAGCGTAGAATTGGGGGAGAACACTGAAGCTTTCTTT. Its translation is CASSVELGENTEAFF.

This clonotype occurred many times. J is TRBJ1-1 and V is TRBV7-8; 7 bases map to TRBD1. The V gene's germline CDR1 is SGHVS and CDR2 FQNEAQ. This CDR3 comprises 14 residues. The J segment lost 3 bases and the V segment lost 1 base, leaving 2 bases of the junction unmatched. CDR3 sequence (DNA): TGTGCCAGCAGCTTAGGACAGGGCTACACTGAAGCTTTCTTT. Translation gives CASSLGQGYTEAFF.

This clonotype was counted many times. The chain has TRBV20-1 and TRBJ2-2, with TRBD2 matching 10 bases. CDR3 length: 15 amino acids. V lost 0 bases and J lost 9; bases outside the gene matches: 7. CDR1 and CDR2 (germline): DFQATT, SNEGSKA (reference sequence). The CDR3 DNA reads as TGCAGTGCTAGAGATCAGGCTAGCGGGAGTTGGGAGCTGTTTTTT. Encoded protein: CSARDQASGSWELFF.

The sample holds one count of this clonotype. This chain links TRBV11-3 with TRBJ1-1; TRBD1 is a possible D gene (6 bases). The germline CDR1 and CDR2 sequences are SGHNT and YENEEA. The CDR3 runs to 13 residues. V gave up 3 bases and J gave up 4 bases, with 9 bases separating them. CDR3 sequence: CASSFRGPTEAFF. The CDR3 nucleotides are TGTGCCAGCAGCTTTCGGGGGCCCACTGAAGCTTTCTTT.

The V and J genes are TRBV27 and TRBJ2-2; D gene unclear. Trimming left V 2 bases short and J 0 bases short, with 10 bases between. This CDR3 contains 16 residues. CDR1 and CDR2 (germline): MNHEY, SMNVEV (reference sequence). DNA for the CDR3: TGTGCCAGCAGTTTAGTAGGGTACGCGAACACCGGGGAGCTGTTTTTT. Translated: CASSLVGYANTGELFF.

The sample holds many counts of this clonotype. The rearrangement joins TRBV12-3 or TRBV12-4 to TRBJ2-5; 10 bases are a match to TRBD1. After removal of 5 bases from V and 2 bases from J, the junction contained 5 bases not matched to a gene. This CDR3 contains 15 residues. The CDR3 coding sequence is TGTGCCAGCAGTAAAGACAGGGGGCTTCAAGAGACCCAGTACTTC. Translation: CASSKDRGLQETQYF.

This clonotype was seen ten or more times. The V call is TRBV20-1, the J call TRBJ1-5; no firm D call. The CDR3 sequence is 14 residues long. Germline assignment: CDR1 DFQATT and CDR2 SNEGSKA (reference sequence). Deletions cut 4 bases from V and 7 bases from J, with 17 bases between. The CDR3, as DNA: TGCAGTGCTAAAGGGCCCCTTCAAGGGCAGCCCCAGCATTTT. Amino acids: CSAKGPLQGQPQHF.

To note about this clonotype: This may be a read error: a much more frequent sequence differs by one nucleotide. V gene TRBV12-3 or TRBV12-4 combines with J gene TRBJ1-1, with 8 positions matching TRBD1. There are 15 residues in the CDR3. DNA of the CDR3: TGTGCCTGCAGTGCCCACAGGGGGGGAGACACTGAAGCTTTCTTT. The encoded protein is CACSAHRGGDTEAFF.

This clonotype has at least ten counts. V gene TRBV12-5 combines with J gene TRBJ2-5; D is perhaps TRBD2 (7 bases). With 0 bases removed from V and 6 bases from J, the gap between germline ends came to 17 bases. Germline-derived CDR1 and CDR2 are LGHNT and FRNRAP. The CDR3 is 16 amino acids. The DNA of the CDR3 is TGTGCTAGTGGTTTGGTACACGAGCGGGACATAAAGACCCAGTACTTC. Translated: CASGLVHERDIKTQYF.

This clonotype was observed a handful of times. The chain recombines TRBV4-3 with TRBJ2-2, with a weak D call TRBD2 (5 bases). The CDR3 has 16 residues. Germline loops: CDR1 LGHNA, CDR2 YSLEER. The V end lost 4 bases, the J end lost 6 bases, and 18 bases lay between the germline ends. CDR3 region: CASSPHRGVIPGELFF. The CDR3 bases are TGCGCCAGCAGCCCCCACCGGGGAGTCATTCCCGGGGAGCTGTTTTTT.

Note on this clonotype: This may be a read error, as it is one base from a much larger clone. V usage is TRBV6-5 and J usage is TRBJ1-3; unclear D gene. Germline CDR1 MNHEY, CDR2 SVGAGI. The CDR3 spans 16 residues. The CDR3 here is CTSSYERPASGNTIYF. The CDR3, as DNA: TGTACCAGCAGTTACGAACGGCCCGCCTCTGGAAACACCATATATTTT.

The table lists this clonotype with many counts. The genes are TRBV29-1 and TRBJ2-2; no clear D. V lost 2 bases, J lost 0 bases, and 10 bases lay in between. Germline CDR1 and CDR2: SQVTM and ANQGSEA. The CDR3 runs 15 residues. The CDR3 DNA sequence: TGCAGCGTTGAACTCGGCAGAGCGAACACCGGGGAGCTGTTTTTT. It translates to CSVELGRANTGELFF.

At least ten counts were recorded for this clonotype. The chain has TRBV6-4 and TRBJ2-7; 10 nucleotides match TRBD1. The CDR3 is made up of 15 amino acids. Trimming at V came to 5 bases and at J to 3 bases, leaving 7 bases not matched to a gene. CDR1 is MRHNA and CDR2 is SNTAGT in the germline V gene. CDR3 bases: TGTGCCAGCAGTCTGACAGGGGGCGTTCTCTACGAGCAGTACTTC. Translated: CASSLTGGVLYEQYF.